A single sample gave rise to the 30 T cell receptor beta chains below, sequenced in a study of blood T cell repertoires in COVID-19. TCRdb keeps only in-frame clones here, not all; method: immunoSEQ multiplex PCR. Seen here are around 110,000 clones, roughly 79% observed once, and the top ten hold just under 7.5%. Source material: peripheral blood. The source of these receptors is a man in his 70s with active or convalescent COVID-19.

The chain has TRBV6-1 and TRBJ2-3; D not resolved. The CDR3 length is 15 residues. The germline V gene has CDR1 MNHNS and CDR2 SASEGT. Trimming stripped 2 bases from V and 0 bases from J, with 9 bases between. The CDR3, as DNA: TGTGCCAGCAGTGAACAGGCCCCTAGCACAGATACGCAGTATTTT. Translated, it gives CASSEQAPSTDTQYF.

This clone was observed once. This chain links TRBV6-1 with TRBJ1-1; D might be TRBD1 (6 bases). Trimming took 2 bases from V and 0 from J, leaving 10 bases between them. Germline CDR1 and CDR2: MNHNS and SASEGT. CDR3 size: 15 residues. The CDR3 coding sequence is TGTGCCAGCAGTGAAAGGGGGGGCTTGAACACTGAAGCTTTCTTT. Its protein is CASSERGGLNTEAFF.

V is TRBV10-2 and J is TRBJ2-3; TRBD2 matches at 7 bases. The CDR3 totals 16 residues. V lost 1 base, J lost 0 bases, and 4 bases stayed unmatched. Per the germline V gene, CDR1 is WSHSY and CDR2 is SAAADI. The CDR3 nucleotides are TGCGCCAGCAGTGAGTGGGCTAGCGGAAGCACAGATACGCAGTATTTT. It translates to CASSEWASGSTDTQYF.

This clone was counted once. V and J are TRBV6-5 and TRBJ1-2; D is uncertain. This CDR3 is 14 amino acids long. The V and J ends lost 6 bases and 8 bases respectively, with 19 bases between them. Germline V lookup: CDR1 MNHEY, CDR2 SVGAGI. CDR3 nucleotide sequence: TGTGCCAGCAGCCCCGGAGAGGGAGATAGAGGCTACACCTTC. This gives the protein CASSPGEGDRGYTF.

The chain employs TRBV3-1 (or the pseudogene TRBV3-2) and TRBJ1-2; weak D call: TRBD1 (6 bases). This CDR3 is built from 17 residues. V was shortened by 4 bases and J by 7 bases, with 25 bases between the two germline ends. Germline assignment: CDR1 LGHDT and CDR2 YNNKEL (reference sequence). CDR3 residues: CASSLAGVRNSGSGYTF. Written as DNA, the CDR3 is TGTGCCAGCAGCCTCGCAGGGGTCCGTAATTCAGGTAGTGGCTACACCTTC.

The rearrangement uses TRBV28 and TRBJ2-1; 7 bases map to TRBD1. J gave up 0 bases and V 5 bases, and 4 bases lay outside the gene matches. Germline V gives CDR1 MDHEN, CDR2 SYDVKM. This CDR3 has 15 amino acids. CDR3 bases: TGTGCCAGCAGTACGACAGGGAGCTCCTACAATGAGCAGTTCTTC. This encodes CASSTTGSSYNEQFF.

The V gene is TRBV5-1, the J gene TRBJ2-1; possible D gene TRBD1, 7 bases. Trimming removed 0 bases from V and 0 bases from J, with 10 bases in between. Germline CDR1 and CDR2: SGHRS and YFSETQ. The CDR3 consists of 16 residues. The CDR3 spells CASSLGQGGSYNEQFF. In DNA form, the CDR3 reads TGCGCCAGCAGCTTGGGGCAGGGGGGCTCCTACAATGAGCAGTTCTTC.

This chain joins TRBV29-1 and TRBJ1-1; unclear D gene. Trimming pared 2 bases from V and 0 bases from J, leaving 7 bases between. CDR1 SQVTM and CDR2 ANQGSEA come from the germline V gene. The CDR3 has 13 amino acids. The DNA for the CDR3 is TGCAGCGTTGAATGGAGGTTGAACACTGAAGCTTTCTTT. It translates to CSVEWRLNTEAFF.

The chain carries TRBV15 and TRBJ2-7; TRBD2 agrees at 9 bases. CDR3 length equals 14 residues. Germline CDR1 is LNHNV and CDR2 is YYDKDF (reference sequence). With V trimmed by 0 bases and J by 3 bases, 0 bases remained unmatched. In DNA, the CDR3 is TGTGCCACCAGCAGAGATAGCGGGAGCTACGAGCAGTACTTC. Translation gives CATSRDSGSYEQYF. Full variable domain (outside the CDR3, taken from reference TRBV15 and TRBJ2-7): DAMVIQNPRYQVTQFGKPVTLSCSQTLNHNVMYWYQQKSSQAPKLLFHYYDKDFNNEADTPDNFQSRRPNTSFCFLDIRSPGLGDTAMYLCATSRDSGSYEQYFGPGTRLTVT.

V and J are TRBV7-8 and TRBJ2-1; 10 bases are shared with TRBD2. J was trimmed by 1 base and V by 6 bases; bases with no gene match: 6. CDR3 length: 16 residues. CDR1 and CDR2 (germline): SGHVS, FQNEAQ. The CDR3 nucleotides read TGTGCCAGCAGTTCTAGCGGGAGAGGGTCCTACAATGAGCAGTTCTTC. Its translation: CASSSSGRGSYNEQFF.

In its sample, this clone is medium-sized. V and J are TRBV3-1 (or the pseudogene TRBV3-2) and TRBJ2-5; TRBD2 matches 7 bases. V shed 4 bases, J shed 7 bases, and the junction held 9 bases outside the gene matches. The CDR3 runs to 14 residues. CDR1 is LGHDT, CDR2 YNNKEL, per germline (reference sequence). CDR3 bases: TGTGCCAGCAGCCCTTCGTCGGGGAGGGGGACCCAGTACTTC. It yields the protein CASSPSSGRGTQYF.

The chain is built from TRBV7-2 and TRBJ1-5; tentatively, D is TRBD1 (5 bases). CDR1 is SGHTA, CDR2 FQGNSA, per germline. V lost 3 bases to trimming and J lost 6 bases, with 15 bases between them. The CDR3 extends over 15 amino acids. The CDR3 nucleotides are TGTGCCAGCAGCTTCCGGGGCGGGGAGGGTCAGCCCCAGCATTTT. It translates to CASSFRGGEGQPQHF.

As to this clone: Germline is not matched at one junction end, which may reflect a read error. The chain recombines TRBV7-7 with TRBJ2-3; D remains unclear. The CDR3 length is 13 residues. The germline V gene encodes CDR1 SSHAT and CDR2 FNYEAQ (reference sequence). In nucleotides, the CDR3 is TGTGCTAGCAGTCTATACCTCACAGATACGCAGTATTTT. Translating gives CASSLYLTDTQYF.

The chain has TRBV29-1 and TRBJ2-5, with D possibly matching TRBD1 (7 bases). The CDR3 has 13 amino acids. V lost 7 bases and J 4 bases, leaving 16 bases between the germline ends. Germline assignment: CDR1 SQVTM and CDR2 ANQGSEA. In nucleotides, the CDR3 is TGCAGCGCCCAGGGGGGTTTATCAGAGACCCAGTACTTC. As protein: CSAQGGLSETQYF.

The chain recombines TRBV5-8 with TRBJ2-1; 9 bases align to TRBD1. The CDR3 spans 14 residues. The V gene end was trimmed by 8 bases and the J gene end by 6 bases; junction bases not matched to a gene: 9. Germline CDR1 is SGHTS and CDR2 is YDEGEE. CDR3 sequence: CASPAGQGFNEQFF. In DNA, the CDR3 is TGTGCCAGTCCCGCCGGACAGGGGTTCAATGAGCAGTTCTTC.

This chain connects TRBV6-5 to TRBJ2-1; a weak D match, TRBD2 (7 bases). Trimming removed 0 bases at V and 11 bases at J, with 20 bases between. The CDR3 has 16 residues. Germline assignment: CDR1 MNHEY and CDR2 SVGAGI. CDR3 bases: TGTGCCAGCAGTTACTCAGACGGAGGGGGGGCCGGAAAGCAGTTCTTC. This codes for CASSYSDGGGAGKQFF.

CDR3 region: CASSQDWRRGSGETQYF. Here the CDR3 DNA reads TGTGCCAGCAGCCAAGATTGGCGGCGGGGATCGGGGGAGACCCAGTACTTC. V and J are TRBV4-2 and TRBJ2-5; a possible D gene is TRBD2 (6 bases). The germline CDR1 and CDR2 sequences are LGHNA and YNFKEQ. CDR3 length equals 17 residues. Trimming removed 0 bases at V and 5 bases at J, with 19 bases between.

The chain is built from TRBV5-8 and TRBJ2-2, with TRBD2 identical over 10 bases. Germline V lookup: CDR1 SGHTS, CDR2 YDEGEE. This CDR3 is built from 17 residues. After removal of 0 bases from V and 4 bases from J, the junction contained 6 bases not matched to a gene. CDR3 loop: CASSLVSGGIGTGELFF. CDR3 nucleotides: TGTGCCAGCAGCTTGGTTAGCGGGGGGATCGGCACCGGGGAGCTGTTTTTT.

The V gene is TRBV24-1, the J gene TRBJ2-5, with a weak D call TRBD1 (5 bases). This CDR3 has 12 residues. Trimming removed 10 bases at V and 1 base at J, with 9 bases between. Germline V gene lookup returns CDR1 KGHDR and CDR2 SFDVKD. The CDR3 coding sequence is TGTGCCACTAAGGGGTCCCAAGAGACCCAGTACTTC. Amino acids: CATKGSQETQYF.

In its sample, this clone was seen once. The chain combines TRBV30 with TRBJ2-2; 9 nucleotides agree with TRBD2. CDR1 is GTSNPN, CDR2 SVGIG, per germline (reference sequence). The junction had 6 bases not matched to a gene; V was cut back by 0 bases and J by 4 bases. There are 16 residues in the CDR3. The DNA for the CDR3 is TGTGCCTGGAGTGTGGGCGCGGGGGGGTCCACCGGGGAGCTGTTTTTT. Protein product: CAWSVGAGGSTGELFF.

CDR3 in DNA: TGTGCCAGAATTGAGGTGGGACAGTATGGCTACACCTTC. Residues: CARIEVGQYGYTF. The chain recombines TRBV5-3 with TRBJ1-2, with TRBD1 matching 7 bases. TRBV5-3 is known as an ORF, though its function is uncertain. The CDR3 runs 13 residues. Germline trimming cut 6 bases from V and 5 bases from J; bases unmatched to any gene: 7.

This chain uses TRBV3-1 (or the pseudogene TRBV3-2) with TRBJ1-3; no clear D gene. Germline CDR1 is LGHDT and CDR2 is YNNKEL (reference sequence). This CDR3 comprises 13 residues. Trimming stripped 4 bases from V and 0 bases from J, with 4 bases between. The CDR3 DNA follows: TGTGCCAGCAGCCCCTCCTCTGGAAACACCATATATTTT. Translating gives CASSPSSGNTIYF.

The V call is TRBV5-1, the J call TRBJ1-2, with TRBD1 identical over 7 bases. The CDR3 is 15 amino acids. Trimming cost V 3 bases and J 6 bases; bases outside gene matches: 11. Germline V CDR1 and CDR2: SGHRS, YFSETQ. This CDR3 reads CASSSGQVWKDGYTF. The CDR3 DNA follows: TGCGCCAGCAGCTCAGGACAGGTATGGAAGGATGGCTACACCTTC. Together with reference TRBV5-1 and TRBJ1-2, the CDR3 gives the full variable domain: KAGVTQTPRYLIKTRGQQVTLSCSPISGHRSVSWYQQTPGQGLQFLFEYFSETQRNKGNFPGRFSGRQFSNSRSEMNVSTLELGDSALYLCASSSGQVWKDGYTFGSGTRLTVV.

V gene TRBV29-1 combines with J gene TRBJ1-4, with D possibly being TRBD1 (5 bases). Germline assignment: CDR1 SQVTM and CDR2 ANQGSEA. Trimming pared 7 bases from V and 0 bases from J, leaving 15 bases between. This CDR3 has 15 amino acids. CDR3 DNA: TGCAGCGCCAGCCGACAGATCGCAACTAATGAAAAACTGTTTTTT. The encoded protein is CSASRQIATNEKLFF.

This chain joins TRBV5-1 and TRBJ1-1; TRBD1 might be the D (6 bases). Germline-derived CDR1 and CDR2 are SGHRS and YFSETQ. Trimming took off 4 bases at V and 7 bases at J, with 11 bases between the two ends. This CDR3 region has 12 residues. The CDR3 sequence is CASSVIGGEAFF. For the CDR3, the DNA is TGCGCCAGCAGCGTGATAGGGGGTGAAGCTTTCTTT.

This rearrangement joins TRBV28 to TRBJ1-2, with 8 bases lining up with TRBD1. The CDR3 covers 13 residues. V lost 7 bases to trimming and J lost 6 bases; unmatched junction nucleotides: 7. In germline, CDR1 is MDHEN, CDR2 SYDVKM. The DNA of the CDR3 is TGTGCCAGCATATCAAACAGGGGGGATGGCTACACCTTC. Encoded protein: CASISNRGDGYTF.

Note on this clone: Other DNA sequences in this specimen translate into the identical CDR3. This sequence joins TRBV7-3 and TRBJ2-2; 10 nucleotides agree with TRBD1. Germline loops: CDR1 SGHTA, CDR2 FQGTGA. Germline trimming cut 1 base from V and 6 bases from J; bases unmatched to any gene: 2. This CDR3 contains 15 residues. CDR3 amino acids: CASSLRGQGSGELFF. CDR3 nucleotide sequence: TGTGCCAGCAGCTTAAGGGGACAGGGGTCCGGGGAGCTGTTTTTT.

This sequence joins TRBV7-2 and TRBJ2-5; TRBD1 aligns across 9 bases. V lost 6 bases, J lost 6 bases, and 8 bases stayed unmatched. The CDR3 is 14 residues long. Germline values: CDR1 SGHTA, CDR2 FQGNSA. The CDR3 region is CASRLTGGMKTQYF. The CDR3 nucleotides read TGTGCCAGCAGACTGACAGGGGGTATGAAGACCCAGTACTTC.

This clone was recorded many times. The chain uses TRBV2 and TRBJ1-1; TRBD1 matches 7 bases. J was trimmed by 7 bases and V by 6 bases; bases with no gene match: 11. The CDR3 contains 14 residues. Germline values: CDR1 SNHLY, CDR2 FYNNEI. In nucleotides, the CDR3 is TGTGCCAGCAGCCTATCAGGGGGAAGAAGTGAAGCTTTCTTT. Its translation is CASSLSGGRSEAFF.

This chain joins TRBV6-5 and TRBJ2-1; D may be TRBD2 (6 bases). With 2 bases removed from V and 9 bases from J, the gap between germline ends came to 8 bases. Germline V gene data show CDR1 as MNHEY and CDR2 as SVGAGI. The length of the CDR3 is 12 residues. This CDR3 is CASSYRGAEQFF. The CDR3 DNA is TGTGCCAGCAGTTACCGCGGGGCTGAGCAGTTCTTC.